This T cell receptor (beta chain) stems from a study of CD8 T cells in ankylosing spondylitis. CDR3 length equals 14 residues. Germline V gene sequence: CDR1 SGHRS, CDR2 YFSETQ. V was shortened by 5 bases and J by 5 bases, with 16 bases between the two germline ends. TCRdb processed the 5' RACE reads anew with MiXCR; each CDR3 protein has one entry. The data contain more than 250,000 distinct CDR3 sequences, approximately 10% of them seen just once; the ten biggest clones take up about a tenth. This clonotype was recorded a few times. The receptor was isolated from a female donor with ankylosing spondylitis or in good health (not recorded which). Sequences were obtained from blood, either unsorted or a sorted T cell fraction (not recorded which). The chain links TRBV5-1 to TRBJ1-1; no reliable D call. The CDR3 here is CASRVEGRRTEAFF. The CDR3 bases are TGCGCCAGCAGGGTGGAGGGCCGGAGGACTGAAGCTTTCTTT.